This T cell receptor beta chain was identified during a study of cytomegalovirus exposure and HLA in healthy donors. Concerning this clone: Its specificity is unknown.

PCR involved 60 Vbeta and 13 Jbeta primers. This table comes from immunoSEQ multiplex PCR, and its TCRdb copy is limited to in-frame clones, with some not included. The table includes over 150,000 clones, about 72% detected once. This CDR3 contains 13 residues. V lost 6 bases and J lost 4; bases outside the gene matches: 5. Germline V gene sequence: CDR1 MNHNY, CDR2 SVGAGI (reference sequence). Study observations and caveats: The study dropped some indistinguishable V segments, TRBV6-2 and TRBV6-3 among them.

V and J are TRBV6-6 and TRBJ2-5, with TRBD1 matching 7 bases. The sample was PBMCs. This TCR was sampled from a man between 25 and 39 years old in good health and CMV-seropositive. The CDR3 nucleotides read TGTGCCAGCAGCCCAGGGGGTCGAGAGACCCAGTACTTC. Residues: CASSPGGRETQYF.